Following are 28 T cell receptor beta chains from one sample sequenced in a study of cytomegalovirus exposure and HLA in healthy donors. The repertoire was sequenced with immunoSEQ multiplex PCR; TCRdb's copy has only in-frame clones and lacks some. The table has roughly 220,000 clones, approximately 83% seen once. The sample taken for sequencing was PBMCs. These receptors were collected from a woman in her 30s in good health and CMV-seropositive.

The rearrangement links TRBV27 to TRBJ2-3, with a possible D match to TRBD1 (5 bases). The CDR3 spans 15 residues. V was trimmed by 5 bases and J by 3 bases, leaving 15 bases between them. The germline V gene has CDR1 MNHEY and CDR2 SMNVEV (reference sequence). Here the CDR3 reads CASSLLQGRTDTQYF. As DNA, the CDR3 is TGTGCCAGCAGTCTCCTCCAGGGTAGGACAGATACGCAGTATTTT.

The chain combines TRBV6-1 with TRBJ2-5; D is ambiguous. The CDR3 loop spans 12 amino acids. Germline V gene sequence: CDR1 MNHNS, CDR2 SASEGT. Trimming stripped 7 bases from V and 2 bases from J, with 8 bases between. The CDR3 DNA follows: TGTGCCAGCAAACATGATCAAGAGACCCAGTACTTC. Its translation is CASKHDQETQYF.

The chain recombines TRBV9 with TRBJ2-2; 10 bases agree with TRBD2. V dropped 4 bases and J dropped 10; count of bases not matched to a gene: 10. Per the germline V gene, CDR1 is SGDLS and CDR2 is YYNGEE. CDR3 length: 15 residues. CDR3 region: CASSTTGTSALELFF. CDR3 bases: TGTGCCAGCAGCACCACCGGGACTAGCGCTTTGGAGCTGTTTTTT.

The chain uses TRBV5-1 and TRBJ2-7; possibly TRBD2 for D (5 bases). The CDR3 is 14 residues long. Germline CDR1 SGHRS, CDR2 YFSETQ. Trimming stripped 6 bases from V and 1 base from J, with 14 bases between. The CDR3: CASKLSGGSYEQYF. The CDR3 coding sequence is TGCGCCAGCAAGCTGAGCGGAGGTTCCTACGAGCAGTACTTC.

J is TRBJ2-1 and V is TRBV12-5; 8 nucleotides line up with TRBD2. The CDR3 runs to 12 residues. Germline CDR1 LGHNT, CDR2 FRNRAP. J gave up 13 bases and V 6 bases, and 8 bases lay outside the gene matches. Written as DNA, the CDR3 is TGTGCTAGTGGCCCCGGACTAGCAATCCAGTTCTTC. It encodes CASGPGLAIQFF.

The chain uses TRBV6-1 and TRBJ2-3; D remains unclear. The V gene's germline CDR1 is MNHNS and CDR2 SASEGT. Trimming took off 3 bases at V and 4 bases at J, with 11 bases between the two ends. This CDR3 spans 14 amino acids. The CDR3 sequence is CASSDLGLADTQYF. DNA for the CDR3: TGTGCCAGCAGTGATCTGGGGTTAGCAGATACGCAGTATTTT.

The genes are TRBV5-1 and TRBJ1-5, with 7 bases aligning to TRBD1. The V gene end was trimmed by 4 bases and the J gene end by 0 bases; junction bases not matched to a gene: 4. CDR3 length equals 15 residues. The germline V gene encodes CDR1 SGHRS and CDR2 YFSETQ. The CDR3 nucleotides are TGCGCCAGCAGCCCGGGACAGTATAGCAATCAGCCCCAGCATTTT. It codes for CASSPGQYSNQPQHF.

CDR3 nucleotides: TGTGCCAGCAGCGTGGGGGGCAGTTTAGCCAAAAACATTCAGTACTTC. This sequence encodes CASSVGGSLAKNIQYF. The rearrangement uses TRBV9 and TRBJ2-4, with D perhaps assigned TRBD1 or TRBD2 (6 bases each). V dropped 2 bases and J dropped 0 bases, with 12 bases sitting between them. The CDR3 covers 16 residues. In germline, CDR1 is SGDLS, CDR2 YYNGEE.

The genes are TRBV7-8 and TRBJ2-7, with D unclear. CDR1 is SGHVS and CDR2 is FQNEAQ in the germline V gene. This CDR3 comprises 13 residues. Trimming took off 6 bases at V and 6 bases at J, with 15 bases between the two ends. This CDR3 reads CASSTKSVSEQYF. CDR3 bases: TGTGCCAGCAGTACAAAATCCGTAAGCGAGCAGTACTTC.

The chain links TRBV11-3 to TRBJ1-3; D gene uncertain. Germline V gene data show CDR1 as SGHNT and CDR2 as YENEEA. This CDR3 comprises 15 residues. V was trimmed by 1 base and J by 1 base, leaving 8 bases between them. The CDR3 spells CASSLGPSSGNTIYF. As DNA, the CDR3 is TGTGCCAGCAGCTTAGGTCCGAGTTCTGGAAACACCATATATTTT.

This chain links TRBV5-6 with TRBJ2-7, with 9 positions matching TRBD1. This CDR3 region has 16 residues. V was clipped by 5 bases and J by 2 bases; unmatched bases: 11. Germline CDR1 reads SGHDT; CDR2 reads YYEEEE. The CDR3 DNA reads as TGTGCCAGCAGGCAGGGGGACAGGGACCAAGCCTACGAGCAGTACTTC. Its protein product is CASRQGDRDQAYEQYF.

The chain recombines TRBV30 with TRBJ1-1; D unresolved. Germline V gene data show CDR1 as GTSNPN and CDR2 as SVGIG (reference sequence). Trimming took 3 bases from V and 5 from J, leaving 13 bases between them. This CDR3 contains 13 residues. The chain's CDR3 is CAWRATAKTEAFF. The CDR3 coding sequence is TGTGCCTGGAGGGCGACCGCGAAAACTGAAGCTTTCTTT.

This clone was seen only a few times. The chain joins TRBV5-4 to TRBJ2-7; 9 bases are a match to TRBD1. The CDR3 is 15 residues long. The J segment lost 5 bases and the V segment lost 4 bases, leaving 10 bases of the junction unmatched. Germline CDR1 and CDR2: SGHNT and YYREEE (reference sequence). DNA for the CDR3: TGTGCCAGCAGCCACCCTGGGACAGGGATCGACGAGCAGTACTTC. This translates into CASSHPGTGIDEQYF.

In regard to this clone: Its ends do not fully match the called genes, so a read error is possible. The chain links TRBV5-4 to TRBJ2-2; D not resolved. This CDR3 contains 16 residues. Germline V gene sequence: CDR1 SGHNT, CDR2 YYREEE (reference sequence). CDR3 nucleotides: TGTGCCAGCAGTGAGACGACACGGACGAAGACCGGGGAGCTGTTTTTT. This encodes CASSETTRTKTGELFF.

CDR3 nucleotides: TGTGCCACCAGCAGAGATCAAGGGGCGTCCGACGAGCAGTACTTC. It specifies CATSRDQGASDEQYF. The chain recombines TRBV15 with TRBJ2-7; D is perhaps TRBD1 (5 bases). The CDR3 is 15 amino acids. Between the trimmed V and J ends, which lost 0 bases and 5 bases, there was a span of 14 bases. Germline V gene sequence: CDR1 LNHNV, CDR2 YYDKDF (reference sequence).

The chain employs TRBV18 and TRBJ1-2; TRBD1 might be the D (5 bases). Germline V gene data show CDR1 as KGHSH and CDR2 as LQKENI. The CDR3 extends over 12 amino acids. V dropped 6 bases and J dropped 8 bases, with 13 bases sitting between them. For the CDR3, the DNA is TGTGCCAGCTCCTCCGGGACGGAAGGCTACACCTTC. Translation: CASSSGTEGYTF.

This clone was detected once. The rearrangement joins TRBV11-3 to TRBJ1-1; D gene ambiguous. Trimming removed 1 base from V and 6 bases from J, with 9 bases in between. This CDR3 spans 13 amino acids. Germline V gene lookup returns CDR1 SGHNT and CDR2 YENEEA. CDR3: CASSLVRAAEAFF. For the CDR3, the DNA is TGTGCCAGCAGCTTAGTAAGGGCCGCTGAAGCTTTCTTT. Full variable domain (outside the CDR3, taken from reference TRBV11-3 and TRBJ1-1): EAGVVQSPRYKIIEKKQPVAFWCNPISGHNTLYWYLQNLGQGPELLIRYENEEAVDDSQLPKDRFSAERLKGVDSTLKIQPAELGDSAVYLCASSLVRAAEAFFGQGTRLTVV.

The J gene is TRBJ2-2, the V gene TRBV30; D is uncertain. The CDR3 spans 14 residues. Germline V CDR1 and CDR2: GTSNPN, SVGIG (reference sequence). V lost 4 bases to trimming and J lost 0 bases, with 9 bases between them. DNA of the CDR3: TGTGCCTGGATCCTACTTACGAACACCGGGGAGCTGTTTTTT. Amino acid sequence: CAWILLTNTGELFF.

This chain joins TRBV29-1 and TRBJ2-7; D not resolved. Germline CDR1 reads SQVTM; CDR2 reads ANQGSEA. This CDR3 is built from 13 residues. V was pared by 1 base and J by 0 bases, with 7 bases between. DNA for the CDR3: TGCAGCGTTGAAGTCGGTTTCTCCTACGAGCAGTACTTC. Protein product: CSVEVGFSYEQYF.

This chain connects TRBV11-2 to TRBJ2-1, with TRBD2 matching 8 bases. V shed 6 bases, J shed 0 bases, and the junction held 7 bases outside the gene matches. CDR1 SGHAT and CDR2 FQNNGV come from the germline V gene. The CDR3 contains 16 residues. CDR3 in DNA: TGTGCCAGCAGGAAACTAAGCGGGAGCTCCTACAATGAGCAGTTCTTC. Protein sequence: CASRKLSGSSYNEQFF.

This rearrangement joins TRBV7-9 to TRBJ1-1, with 7 positions matching TRBD1. V trimming: 3 bases; J trimming: 2 bases; junction bases outside the gene matches: 6. This CDR3 contains 15 residues. Germline lookup yields CDR1 SEHNR and CDR2 FQNEAQ (reference sequence). CDR3 bases: TGTGCCAGCAGCTTTTTGCGGGACAGAAACACTGAAGCTTTCTTT. This encodes CASSFLRDRNTEAFF.

The chain couples TRBV30 to TRBJ2-7, with 7 nucleotides matching TRBD1. V gave up 8 bases and J gave up 1 base; unmatched junction bases: 5. CDR3 size: 12 residues. From germline, CDR1 is GTSNPN and CDR2 SVGIG (reference sequence). This CDR3 is CANSGGSYEQYF. The CDR3 region has the DNA TGTGCCAACTCAGGGGGTTCCTACGAGCAGTACTTC.

The genes are TRBV7-9 and TRBJ1-2; D is possibly TRBD1 (5 bases). V lost 5 bases and J lost 4, with 20 bases in between. Germline V gene data show CDR1 as SEHNR and CDR2 as FQNEAQ (reference sequence). The CDR3 is made up of 16 amino acids. The CDR3 loop reads CASSPTLGGDGYGYTF. For the CDR3, the DNA is TGTGCCAGCAGCCCCACCCTGGGGGGAGATGGCTATGGCTACACCTTC.

The rearrangement uses TRBV18 and TRBJ2-4; D is possibly TRBD1 or TRBD2 (5 bases each). Germline assignment: CDR1 KGHSH and CDR2 LQKENI. Trimming stripped 9 bases from V and 7 bases from J, with 16 bases between. The CDR3 extends over 13 amino acids. The CDR3 DNA follows: TGTGCCAGTAACGGGGACCCGGGGAACATTCAGTACTTC. Its protein is CASNGDPGNIQYF.

This clone was found once. This sequence joins TRBV25-1 and TRBJ2-7; D unclear. This CDR3 spans 13 amino acids. Germline CDR1 MGHDK, CDR2 SYGVNS. V lost 8 bases and J lost 3, with 14 bases in between. CDR3 DNA: TGTGCCAGCGATGACACCTTCGGCTACGAGCAGTACTTC. Encoded protein: CASDDTFGYEQYF.

J is TRBJ2-3 and V is TRBV23-1; 7 nucleotides align to TRBD1. TRBV23-1 is an ORF, and what it does is uncertain. Germline trimming cut 4 bases from V and 0 bases from J; bases unmatched to any gene: 10. The CDR3 is 17 amino acids. The CDR3 region is CASSLPRDSSSTDTQYF. The CDR3 nucleotides read TGCGCCAGCAGTCTGCCGAGGGACAGCTCTAGCACAGATACGCAGTATTTT.

This chain uses TRBV9 with TRBJ2-1; TRBD2 agrees at 7 bases. The CDR3 covers 15 residues. Germline CDR1 reads SGDLS; CDR2 reads YYNGEE. Losses at the gene ends were 0 bases for V and 6 bases for J; bases not matched to a gene: 6. CDR3 sequence reads: CASSVGVAGLNEQFF. CDR3 in DNA: TGTGCCAGCAGCGTAGGAGTAGCGGGCCTCAATGAGCAGTTCTTC.

This clone has a single count. V usage is TRBV5-1 and J usage is TRBJ1-2, with 8 bases that match TRBD1. V shed 0 bases and J 2 bases; nucleotides not matched to a gene: 9. The CDR3 extends over 17 amino acids. Germline V lookup: CDR1 SGHRS, CDR2 YFSETQ. CDR3 region: CASSLDSADRENYGYTF. CDR3 DNA sequence: TGCGCCAGCAGCTTGGATTCGGCGGACAGGGAGAACTATGGCTACACCTTC.